This T cell receptor (beta chain) was recorded in a study of cytomegalovirus exposure and HLA in healthy donors. Looking at the study overall: Ancestry clustering placed 81% of more than 350 genotyped donors in the Caucasian-associated cluster. General observations from the study: In a later analysis, donors in an Asian-associated ancestry cluster reportedly had fewer N-insertions in productive TCRs than the cohort mean.

As to this clone: Its antigen is not known.

PCR involved 60 Vbeta and 13 Jbeta primers. Libraries were prepared by immunoSEQ multiplex PCR; TCRdb keeps only in-frame clonotypes and omits some of them. Of about 200,000 clones listed, 70% to 85% are singletons. V trimming: 5 bases; J trimming: 7 bases; junction bases outside the gene matches: 7. CDR3 length: 15 residues. CDR1 is SGHTA, CDR2 FQGTGA, per germline. The receptor was derived from a boy under 10 years old in good health and CMV-seronegative. Sequencing was carried out using PBMCs. The chain links TRBV7-3 to TRBJ2-1; the match to TRBD2 covers 11 bases. The CDR3 region has the DNA TGTGCCAGCAGCCCATCGGGACTAGCGGCTAATGAGCAGTTCTTC. This encodes CASSPSGLAANEQFF. Full variable domain (rest looked up from reference TRBV7-3 and TRBJ2-1): GAGVSQTPSNKVTEKGKYVELRCDPISGHTALYWYRQSLGQGPEFLIYFQGTGAADDSGLPNDRFFAVRPEGSVSTLKIQRTERGDSAVYLCASSPSGLAANEQFFGPGTRLTVL.